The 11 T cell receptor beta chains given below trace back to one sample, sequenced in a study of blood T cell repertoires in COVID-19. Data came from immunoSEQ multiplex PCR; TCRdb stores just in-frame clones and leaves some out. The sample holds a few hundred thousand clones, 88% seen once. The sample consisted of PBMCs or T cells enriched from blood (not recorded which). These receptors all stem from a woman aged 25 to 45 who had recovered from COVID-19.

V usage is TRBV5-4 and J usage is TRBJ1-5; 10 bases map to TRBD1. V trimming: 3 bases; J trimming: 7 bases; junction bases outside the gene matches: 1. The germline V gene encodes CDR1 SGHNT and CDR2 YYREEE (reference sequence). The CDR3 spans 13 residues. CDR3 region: CASSSDRGQPQHF. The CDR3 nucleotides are TGTGCCAGCAGCTCGGACAGGGGGCAGCCCCAGCATTTT.

The CDR3 coding sequence is TGTGCCAGCAGTCCCACAGGGGTGGGTACGCAGTATTTT. It is translated as CASSPTGVGTQYF. The chain uses TRBV6-5 and TRBJ2-3; 7 bases map to TRBD1. The CDR3 consists of 13 residues. Looked up from germline, CDR1 is MNHEY and CDR2 is SVGAGI. The junction had 7 bases not matched to a gene; V was cut back by 5 bases and J by 8 bases.

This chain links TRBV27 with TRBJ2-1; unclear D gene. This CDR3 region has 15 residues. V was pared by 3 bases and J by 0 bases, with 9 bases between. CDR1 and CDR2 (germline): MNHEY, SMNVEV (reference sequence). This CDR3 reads CASSFRVRSYNEQFF. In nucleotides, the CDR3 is TGTGCCAGCAGTTTTCGGGTCCGCTCCTACAATGAGCAGTTCTTC.

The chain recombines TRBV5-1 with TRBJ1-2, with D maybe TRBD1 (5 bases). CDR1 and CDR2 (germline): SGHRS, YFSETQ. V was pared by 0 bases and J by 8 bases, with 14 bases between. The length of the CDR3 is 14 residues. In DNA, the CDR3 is TGCGCCAGCAGCTTGGAGGGCGGCGGGGACGGCTACACCTTC. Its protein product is CASSLEGGGDGYTF.

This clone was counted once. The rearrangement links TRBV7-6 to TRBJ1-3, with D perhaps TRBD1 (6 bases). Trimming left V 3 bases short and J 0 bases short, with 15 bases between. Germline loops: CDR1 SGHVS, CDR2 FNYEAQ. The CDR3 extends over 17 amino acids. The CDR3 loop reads CASSLTARGPSGNTIYF. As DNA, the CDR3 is TGTGCCAGCAGCTTGACGGCCAGGGGCCCCTCTGGAAACACCATATATTTT.

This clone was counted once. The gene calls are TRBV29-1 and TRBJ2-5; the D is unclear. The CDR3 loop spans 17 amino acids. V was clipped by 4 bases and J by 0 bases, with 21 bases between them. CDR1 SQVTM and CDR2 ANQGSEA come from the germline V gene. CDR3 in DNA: TGCAGCGTTGTTCTCTCCGACAAGCCTGAAGACCAAGAGACCCAGTACTTC. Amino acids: CSVVLSDKPEDQETQYF.

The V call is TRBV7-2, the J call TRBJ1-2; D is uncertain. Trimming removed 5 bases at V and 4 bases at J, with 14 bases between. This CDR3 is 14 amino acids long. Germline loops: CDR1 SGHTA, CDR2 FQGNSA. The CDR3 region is CASSPMRGRYGYTF. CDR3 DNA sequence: TGTGCCAGCAGCCCTATGAGAGGGCGCTATGGCTACACCTTC.

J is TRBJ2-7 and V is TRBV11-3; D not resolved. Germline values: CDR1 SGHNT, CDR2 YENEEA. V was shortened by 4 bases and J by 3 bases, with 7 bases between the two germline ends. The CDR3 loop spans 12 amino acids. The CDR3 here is CASSSYNYEQYF. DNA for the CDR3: TGTGCCAGCAGCTCTTATAACTACGAGCAGTACTTC.

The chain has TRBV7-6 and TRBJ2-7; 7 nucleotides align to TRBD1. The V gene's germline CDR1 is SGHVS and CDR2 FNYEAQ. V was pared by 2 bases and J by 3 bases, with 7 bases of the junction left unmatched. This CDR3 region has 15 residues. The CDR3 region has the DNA TGTGCCAGCAGCTTAAATCAAGGACAGGTCTACGAGCAGTACTTC. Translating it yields CASSLNQGQVYEQYF.

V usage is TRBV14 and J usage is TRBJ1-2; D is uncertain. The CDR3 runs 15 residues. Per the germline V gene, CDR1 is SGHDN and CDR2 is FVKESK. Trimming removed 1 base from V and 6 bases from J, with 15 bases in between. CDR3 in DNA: TGTGCCAGCAGCCAAGTACCTGGAGGGTTTGATGGCTACACCTTC. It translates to CASSQVPGGFDGYTF.

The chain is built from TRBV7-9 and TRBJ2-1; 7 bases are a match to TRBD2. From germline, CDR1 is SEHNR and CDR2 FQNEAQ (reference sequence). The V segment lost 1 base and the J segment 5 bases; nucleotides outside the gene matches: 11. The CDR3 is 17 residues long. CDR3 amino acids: CASSLGGAGLTHNEQFF. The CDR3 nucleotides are TGTGCCAGCAGCTTAGGGGGAGCGGGACTGACACACAATGAGCAGTTCTTC.